A selection of T cell receptor beta chains follows, all from one sample in a study of T cells in Graves' hyperthyroidism and ophthalmopathy. TCRdb used MiXCR to reprocess the multiplex PCR reads, holding one entry per CDR3 protein. The table has a few hundred thousand distinct CDR3 sequences, under 60% seen once. The sequenced sample was peripheral blood or thyroid tissue (not recorded which). The receptors stem from a woman under 30 with Graves' hyperthyroidism. Both conserved end residues are part of each CDR3. The D gene is left open where the match is weak. Clone sizes are given selectively: once, few, many, or a class where the clone is expanded.

TRBD1,many,TRBJ1-3,TRBV12-3/TRBV12-4,TGTGCCAGCAGAACCCAGGGGGACGGAAACACCATATATTTT,CASRTQGDGNTIYF
TRBD1,NA,TRBJ2-5,TRBV15,TGTGCCACCAGCGGCTACCGGGACAGGGGGCATCAAGAGACCCAGTACTTC,CATSGYRDRGHQETQYF
NA,few,TRBJ2-2,TRBV6-1,TGTGCCAGCAGTTCCCTCGGGGGCCGGGACACCGGGGAGCTGTTTTTT,CASSSLGGRDTGELFF
TRBD1,many,TRBJ2-5,TRBV7-6,TGTGCCAGCAGCTATGGACAGGGATGGGAGACCCAGTACTTC,CASSYGQGWETQYF
NA,few,TRBJ1-4,TRBV7-3,TGTGCCAGCTCACCGGGACACTCGGAAAAACTGTTTTTT,CASSPGHSEKLFF
NA,few,TRBJ2-5,TRBV28,TGTGCCAGCAGTTTCTACAATCGGCAACAAGAGACCCAGTACTTC,CASSFYNRQQETQYF
TRBD2,few,TRBJ2-7,TRBV14,TGTGCCAGCAGCTCCCTCTGGGAGGGGAACTCCTACGAGCAGTACTTC,CASSSLWEGNSYEQYF
NA,NA,TRBJ2-2,TRBV20-1,TGCAGTGCTAGCGTGAACACCGGGGAGCTGTCTTGG,CSASVNTGELSW
NA,NA,TRBJ2-1,TRBV5-1,TGCGCCAGCAGCCAAGATTCCGGGGTCTCCTACAATGAGCAGTTCTTC,CASSQDSGVSYNEQFF
TRBD1,NA,TRBJ1-3,TRBV12-3/TRBV12-4,TGTGCCAGCAGTGGACAGGGGGTAAGAGGAAACACCATATATTTT,CASSGQGVRGNTIYF
NA,once,TRBJ2-5,TRBV5-1,TGCGCCAGCAGCTTGTACAGGGTCCAAGAGACCCAGTACTTC,CASSLYRVQETQYF
TRBD1,NA,TRBJ2-6,TRBV10-3,TGTGCCGTACAGGGGGCTGGGGCCAACGTCCTGACTTTC,CAVQGAGANVLTF
TRBD1,few,TRBJ2-2,TRBV7-6,TGTGCCAGCAGCTTAAGTCTAAGGGAGCAGGGGGCGCTCCCCGGGGAGCTGTTTTTT,CASSLSLREQGALPGELFF
TRBD1,NA,TRBJ1-3,TRBV4-2,TGTGCCAGCAGCCAAAGCTCGCCAGGGGGCTCTTATGGCTACACCATATATTTT,CASSQSSPGGSYGYTIYF
NA,NA,TRBJ1-2,TRBV10-3,TGTGCCATCAGCGAGGGACTAGCGGGGTATGGCTACACCTTC,CAISEGLAGYGYTF
NA,many,TRBJ1-5,TRBV4-1,TGCGCCAGCAGCCAAAGACAGAATAGCAATCAGCCCCAGCATTTT,CASSQRQNSNQPQHF
TRBD2,NA,TRBJ2-7,TRBV6-1,TGTGCCAGCAGTGGGGGGACTAGCGGGAGACCCGAGCAGTACTTC,CASSGGTSGRPEQYF
NA,few,TRBJ2-5,TRBV27,TGTGCCAGCAGTTTGGAGGTGGGGGAGACCCAGTACTTC,CASSLEVGETQYF
NA,many,TRBJ1-1,TRBV7-9,TGTGCCAGCAGCTTAGCCGGAGAGGGAGCTTTCTTT,CASSLAGEGAFF
NA,NA,TRBJ1-4,TRBV29-1,TGCAGCGTTAGGGCAGGGAATACCAATGAAAAACTGTTTTTT,CSVRAGNTNEKLFF
NA,NA,TRBJ1-5,TRBV24-1,TGTGCCCCTAACTGGCCCGGACCCAATCAGCCCCAGCATTTT,CAPNWPGPNQPQHF
NA,many,TRBJ2-7,TRBV10-3,TGTGCCATCAGTGACACAGGTATCTCCTACGAGCAGTACTTC,CAISDTGISYEQYF
NA,NA,TRBJ1-2,TRBV24-1,TGTGCCACCAGTGATCGAGGGGATGCCCTTAACTATGGCTACACCTTC,CATSDRGDALNYGYTF
TRBD2,NA,TRBJ2-1,TRBV11-1,TGTGCCAGCAGCTTAGCGGCTAGCGGGAGCAGGGGCAATGAGCAGTTCTTC,CASSLAASGSRGNEQFF
NA,NA,TRBJ1-6,TRBV14,TGTGCCAGCAGCCAAGTGGGGACGTCACCCCTCCACTTT,CASSQVGTSPLHF
TRBD2,few,TRBJ2-3,TRBV12-5,TGTGCTAGTGGTCGACTAGCGACAGATACGCAGTATTTT,CASGRLATDTQYF
TRBD1,NA,TRBJ1-5,TRBV29-1,TGCAGCGTTACCGGGACAGGGGTCGATCAGCCCCAGCATTTT,CSVTGTGVDQPQHF
TRBD2,NA,TRBJ2-6,TRBV24-1,TGTGCCACCAGTGCCTTGACTAGCGGGTCCTACTCTGGGGCCAACGTCCTGACTTTC,CATSALTSGSYSGANVLTF
NA,NA,TRBJ2-1,TRBV7-2,TGTGCCAGCAGCTTCCGGGACTCACGAAACAATGAGCAGTTCTTC,CASSFRDSRNNEQFF
TRBD2,few,TRBJ2-7,TRBV5-5,TGTGCCAGCAGCCGAGCTCAAGCGGGAGGGCCCTACGAGCAGTACTTC,CASSRAQAGGPYEQYF
NA,many,TRBJ1-2,TRBV2,TGTGCCAGCAGTGAAGCGCACGGGTCTATGCGCTACACCTTC,CASSEAHGSMRYTF
TRBD2,many,TRBJ2-2,TRBV24-1,TGTGCCACCAGTGATTTGAGGCTAGCGGACAACACCGGGGAGCTGTTTTTT,CATSDLRLADNTGELFF
NA,NA,TRBJ1-3,TRBV7-8,TGTGCCAGCAGCCCCAAGAGGGTTAGCTCTGGAAACACCATATATTTT,CASSPKRVSSGNTIYF
NA,NA,TRBJ1-5,TRBV29-1,TGCAGCTTTGGCGGGGGGAATCAGCCCCAGCATTTT,CSFGGGNQPQHF
NA,NA,TRBJ1-5,TRBV2,TGTGCCGGGAGTGTTGGCGGGGAGGATCAGCCCCAGCATTTT,CAGSVGGEDQPQHF
TRBD1,NA,TRBJ2-6,TRBV4-3,TGCGCCAGCAGCCAAGAGAGGACAGGGGGGGGTGGGGCCAACGTCCTGACTTTC,CASSQERTGGGGANVLTF
TRBD2,NA,TRBJ2-1,TRBV7-8,TGTGCCAGCAGCCGGAGTCAGCGGGAGGGAAACTACAATGAGCAGTTCTTC,CASSRSQREGNYNEQFF
TRBD1,few,TRBJ1-5,TRBV18,TGTGCCAGCTCACTGGGGACAGGGGGCATTCAGCCCCAGCATTTT,CASSLGTGGIQPQHF
TRBD2,many,TRBJ2-7,TRBV9,TGTGCCAGCAGCGTAGGGACTAGCGGTTACGAGCAGTACTTC,CASSVGTSGYEQYF
NA,NA,TRBJ2-7,TRBV14,TGTGCCAGCAGCCAAGATCACGTGGTAAACGAGCAGTACTTC,CASSQDHVVNEQYF
NA,many,TRBJ2-7,TRBV7-8,TGTGCCAGCAGCTTGCTCCGATGGGGGGCGGGAGCCTACGAGCAGTACTTC,CASSLLRWGAGAYEQYF
NA,NA,TRBJ1-6,TRBV20-1,TGCAGTGCTAGATTGGGTGGGGGAACCTATAATTCACCCCTCCACTTT,CSARLGGGTYNSPLHF
NA,many,TRBJ1-5,TRBV6-2/TRBV6-3,TGTGCCAGCACTGAAGAGGCGGAGCATCAGCCCCAGCATTTT,CASTEEAEHQPQHF